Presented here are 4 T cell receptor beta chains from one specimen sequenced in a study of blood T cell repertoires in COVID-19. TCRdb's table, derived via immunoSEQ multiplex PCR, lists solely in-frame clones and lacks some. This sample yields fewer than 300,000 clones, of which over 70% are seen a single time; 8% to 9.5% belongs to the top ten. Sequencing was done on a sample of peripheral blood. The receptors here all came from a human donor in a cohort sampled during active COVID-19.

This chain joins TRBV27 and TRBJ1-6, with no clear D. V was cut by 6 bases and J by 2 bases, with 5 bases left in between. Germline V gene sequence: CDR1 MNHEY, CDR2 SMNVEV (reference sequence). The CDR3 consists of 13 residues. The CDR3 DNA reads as TGTGCCAGCAGACAGACCTATAATTCACCCCTCCACTTT. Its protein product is CASRQTYNSPLHF.

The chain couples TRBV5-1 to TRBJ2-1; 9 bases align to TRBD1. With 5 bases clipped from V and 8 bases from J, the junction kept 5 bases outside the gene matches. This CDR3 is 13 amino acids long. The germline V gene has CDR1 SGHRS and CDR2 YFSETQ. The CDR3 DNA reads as TGCGCCAGCAGTCGACAGGGGGTTGATGAGCAGTTCTTC. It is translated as CASSRQGVDEQFF.

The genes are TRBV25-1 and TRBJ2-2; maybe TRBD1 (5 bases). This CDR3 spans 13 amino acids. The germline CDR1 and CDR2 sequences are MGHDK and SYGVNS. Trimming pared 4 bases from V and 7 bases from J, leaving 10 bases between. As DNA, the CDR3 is TGTGCCAGCAGTGGCCAGGGAATCGGGGAGCTGTTTTTT. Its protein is CASSGQGIGELFF.

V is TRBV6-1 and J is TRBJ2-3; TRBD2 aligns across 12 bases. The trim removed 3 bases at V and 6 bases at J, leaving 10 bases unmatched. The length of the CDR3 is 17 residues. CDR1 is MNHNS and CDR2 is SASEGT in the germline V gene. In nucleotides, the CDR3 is TGTGCCAGCAGTGAGGCCAGACTAGCGGGAGTGGGGGATACGCAGTATTTT. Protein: CASSEARLAGVGDTQYF.